The 8 T cell receptor beta chains below were found in one sample sequenced in a study of cytotoxic CD8 clonotypes in ibrutinib-treated CLL. Profiling relied on immunoSEQ multiplex PCR, and the TCRdb table lists in-frame clones only, not all of them. The table shows about 140,000 clones, with approximately 90% occurring only once. The material was PBMCs, obtained after 12 months of ibrutinib treatment. The receptors derive from a human donor with chronic lymphocytic leukemia.

J is TRBJ1-4 and V is TRBV9; D is ambiguous. V gave up 0 bases and J gave up 3 bases, with 9 bases separating them. The germline V gene encodes CDR1 SGDLS and CDR2 YYNGEE. This CDR3 has 15 residues. The DNA for the CDR3 is TGTGCCAGCAGCGTAGATGAGTCTTCTAATGAAAAACTGTTTTTT. This sequence encodes CASSVDESSNEKLFF.

The J gene is TRBJ2-7, the V gene TRBV19, with TRBD1 matching over 9 bases. V lost 2 bases, J lost 5 bases, and 19 bases stayed unmatched. The CDR3 runs 19 residues. The germline gives CDR1 LNHDA, CDR2 SQIVND (reference sequence). The CDR3 region is CASSILGGAYGTGRNEQYF. DNA for the CDR3: TGTGCCAGTAGTATATTGGGGGGGGCCTACGGGACAGGGCGAAACGAGCAGTACTTC.

This chain uses TRBV25-1 with TRBJ1-5, with no clear D. Trimming took 3 bases from V and 5 from J, leaving 11 bases between them. Germline V gene sequence: CDR1 MGHDK, CDR2 SYGVNS. This CDR3 has 14 residues. CDR3 region: CASSDLGSYQPQHF. In DNA, the CDR3 is TGTGCCAGCAGTGATTTGGGTTCGTATCAGCCCCAGCATTTT.

V gene TRBV4-3 combines with J gene TRBJ1-3; D is ambiguous. The V and J ends lost 0 bases and 0 bases respectively, with 12 bases between them. The germline CDR1 and CDR2 sequences are LGHNA and YSLEER. This CDR3 spans 17 amino acids. CDR3 sequence: CASSQDTGFSSGNTIYF. The CDR3 DNA is TGCGCCAGCAGCCAAGATACCGGGTTCTCCTCTGGAAACACCATATATTTT.

The V and J genes are TRBV5-1 and TRBJ2-1; maybe TRBD2 (6 bases). The CDR3 has 14 amino acids. V was trimmed by 6 bases and J by 10 bases, leaving 20 bases between them. Per germline, CDR1 SGHRS and CDR2 YFSETQ. CDR3 in amino acids: CASTRGTPSGEQFF. The CDR3 nucleotides are TGCGCCAGCACGCGTGGGACTCCCTCGGGGGAGCAGTTCTTC. Combining the CDR3 with reference TRBV5-1 and TRBJ2-1 gives the whole variable domain KAGVTQTPRYLIKTRGQQVTLSCSPISGHRSVSWYQQTPGQGLQFLFEYFSETQRNKGNFPGRFSGRQFSNSRSEMNVSTLELGDSALYLCASTRGTPSGEQFFGPGTRLTVL.

The V call is TRBV6-4, the J call TRBJ1-5; the D gene is possibly TRBD1 (5 bases). The CDR3 totals 15 residues. CDR1 MRHNA and CDR2 SNTAGT come from the germline V gene. Trimming left V 7 bases short and J 6 bases short, with 19 bases between. In DNA form, the CDR3 reads TGTGCCAGCACCCTTGCCTCGGGGCTTCGTCAGCCCCAGCATTTT. As protein: CASTLASGLRQPQHF.

This clone was detected only a few times. The chain employs TRBV7-6 and TRBJ2-1, with 10 bases lining up with TRBD2. Germline V gives CDR1 SGHVS, CDR2 FNYEAQ. The CDR3 is made up of 14 amino acids. The junction had 8 bases not matched to a gene; V was cut back by 5 bases and J by 10 bases. The CDR3: CASSGRTSGGEQFF. DNA of the CDR3: TGTGCCAGCAGCGGGAGGACTAGCGGAGGGGAGCAGTTCTTC.

The J gene is TRBJ2-1, the V gene TRBV6-6, with D unresolved. Germline lookup yields CDR1 MNHNY and CDR2 SVGAGI (reference sequence). This CDR3 contains 15 residues. V was clipped by 0 bases and J by 4 bases, with 10 bases between them. Here the CDR3 DNA reads TGTGCCAGCAGTTACTCGACCCAAGCGTACAATGAGCAGTTCTTC. Protein sequence: CASSYSTQAYNEQFF.